Each of the 18 T cell receptor beta chains below was sequenced from the same sample in a study of T cell responses to AZD1222 COVID-19 vaccine. The table came from immunoSEQ multiplex PCR; TCRdb's copy has only in-frame clones and leaves some out. In the table there are around 130,000 clones, about 86% of which are singletons. The sequencing used peripheral blood, collected on day 0 of AZD1222 vaccination. These receptors came from an adult in good health.

This rearrangement joins TRBV4-3 to TRBJ1-1; D gene uncertain. Trimming removed 1 base from V and 5 bases from J, with 17 bases in between. The CDR3 consists of 16 residues. Germline CDR1 and CDR2: LGHNA and YSLEER. The CDR3 spells CASSQGPGRRTTEAFF. The CDR3 region has the DNA TGCGCCAGCAGCCAAGGTCCGGGGAGGAGAACTACTGAAGCTTTCTTT.

V gene TRBV7-6 combines with J gene TRBJ2-2; 10 nucleotides align to TRBD2. The CDR3 is 16 residues long. Germline V gives CDR1 SGHVS, CDR2 FNYEAQ. Unmatched junction bases numbered 5, after V lost 2 bases and J lost 5 bases. This chain's CDR3 is CASSLRSSGGTGELFF. As DNA, the CDR3 is TGTGCCAGCAGCTTACGATCTAGCGGGGGTACCGGGGAGCTGTTTTTT. Variable domain in full (rest from reference TRBV7-6 and TRBJ2-2): GAGVSQSPRYKVTKRGQDVALRCDPISGHVSLYWYRQALGQGPEFLTYFNYEAQQDKSGLPNDRFSAERPEGSISTLTIQRTEQRDSAMYRCASSLRSSGGTGELFFGEGSRLTVL.

By sample fraction, this clone is medium-sized (0.01 to 0.1%). The chain links TRBV28 to TRBJ2-7, with 10 bases aligning to TRBD1. CDR3 size: 13 residues. Unmatched junction bases numbered 11, after V lost 11 bases and J lost 7 bases. The germline V gene has CDR1 MDHEN and CDR2 SYDVKM. CDR3 residues: CASWDRGTWEQYF. The CDR3 DNA follows: TGTGCCTCCTGGGACAGGGGAACGTGGGAGCAGTACTTC.

The gene calls are TRBV7-6 and TRBJ2-1; tentative D call: TRBD1 (6 bases). Germline assignment: CDR1 SGHVS and CDR2 FNYEAQ. The germline V and J ends were trimmed by 5 bases and 12 bases, with 23 bases remaining between them. The CDR3 extends over 15 amino acids. CDR3 nucleotide sequence: TGTGCCAGCAGCCCAGGGGCGAATTTTAGGATTGGGCAGTTCTTC. It codes for CASSPGANFRIGQFF.

This chain connects TRBV7-9 to TRBJ2-7, with D perhaps TRBD2 (5 bases). This CDR3 comprises 15 residues. V gave up 0 bases and J gave up 2 bases, with 11 bases separating them. Germline lookup yields CDR1 SEHNR and CDR2 FQNEAQ (reference sequence). CDR3 protein: CASSLAEEYAYEQYF. The DNA for the CDR3 is TGTGCCAGCAGCTTAGCGGAGGAATACGCCTACGAGCAGTACTTC.

The gene calls are TRBV9 and TRBJ2-1; TRBD2 aligns across 10 bases. The CDR3 runs 15 residues. V lost 4 bases, J lost 5 bases, and 6 bases stayed unmatched. CDR1 is SGDLS, CDR2 YYNGEE, per germline. The CDR3 nucleotides read TGTGCCAGCAGCCCCCGGACTAGCGGCGACAATGAGCAGTTCTTC. This codes for CASSPRTSGDNEQFF.

The CDR3 sequence is CASGGTVQETQYF. CDR3 nucleotides: TGTGCCAGCGGAGGGACAGTCCAAGAGACCCAGTACTTC. The chain is built from TRBV12-3 or TRBV12-4 and TRBJ2-5; perhaps TRBD1 as D (7 bases). With 8 bases removed from V and 1 base from J, the gap between germline ends came to 11 bases. CDR3 length: 13 amino acids.

The V and J genes are TRBV2 and TRBJ2-7, with D unresolved. The germline V and J ends were trimmed by 4 bases and 0 bases, with 7 bases remaining between them. The CDR3 is made up of 13 amino acids. Per germline, CDR1 SNHLY and CDR2 FYNNEI. The DNA of the CDR3 is TGTGCCAGCAGTGTCTCCACCTCCTACGAGCAGTACTTC. Translating gives CASSVSTSYEQYF.

The J gene is TRBJ1-4, the V gene TRBV7-9; 7 nucleotides match TRBD1. CDR1 is SEHNR, CDR2 FQNEAQ, per germline (reference sequence). This CDR3 spans 16 amino acids. The ends lost 1 base at V and 7 bases at J; junction bases unmatched: 9. The CDR3 protein is CASSLVVRGGGEKLFF. Here the CDR3 DNA reads TGTGCCAGCAGCTTAGTCGTTAGAGGGGGCGGTGAAAAACTGTTTTTT.

This chain connects TRBV6-1 to TRBJ1-3, with D perhaps TRBD1 (6 bases). The germline V gene has CDR1 MNHNS and CDR2 SASEGT. Trimming took off 3 bases at V and 1 base at J, with 10 bases between the two ends. This CDR3 is built from 15 residues. The CDR3 DNA is TGTGCCAGCAGTGACGGACAGTCTTCTGGAAACACCATATATTTT. This sequence encodes CASSDGQSSGNTIYF.

The chain combines TRBV19 with TRBJ2-1; no firm D call. The CDR3 totals 15 residues. Trimming pared 3 bases from V and 0 bases from J, leaving 9 bases between. The V gene's germline CDR1 is LNHDA and CDR2 SQIVND (reference sequence). The CDR3 bases are TGTGCCAGTAGTATTGGAGCGAGCTCCTACAATGAGCAGTTCTTC. It encodes CASSIGASSYNEQFF.

This chain connects TRBV4-1 to TRBJ1-2, with 7 positions matching TRBD1. The ends lost 2 bases at V and 1 base at J; junction bases unmatched: 4. CDR3 length: 15 amino acids. The germline CDR1 and CDR2 sequences are MGHRA and YSYEKL. The CDR3 reads CASSQPTGDNYGYTF. The CDR3 DNA reads TGCGCCAGCAGCCAACCAACAGGGGATAACTATGGCTACACCTTC.

The chain links TRBV4-3 to TRBJ1-6; D remains unclear. CDR3 length: 16 amino acids. V dropped 1 base and J dropped 9 bases, with 16 bases sitting between them. From germline, CDR1 is LGHNA and CDR2 YSLEER. The CDR3 nucleotides read TGCGCCAGCAGCCAAGGATACTGGAGGGAGGGTTCACCCCTCCACTTT. Its protein product is CASSQGYWREGSPLHF.

V and J are TRBV30 and TRBJ1-1, with D perhaps TRBD1 (6 bases). The CDR3 spans 14 residues. Germline CDR1 GTSNPN, CDR2 SVGIG (reference sequence). V lost 3 bases and J 5 bases, leaving 16 bases between the germline ends. CDR3 sequence (DNA): TGTGCCTGGAGCGCGATAACAGGGAGAACTGAAGCTTTCTTT. This gives the protein CAWSAITGRTEAFF.

The chain is built from TRBV7-8 and TRBJ2-5, with a possible D match to TRBD2 (6 bases). The length of the CDR3 is 14 residues. Germline V gene lookup returns CDR1 SGHVS and CDR2 FQNEAQ. V was cut by 6 bases and J by 1 base, with 12 bases left in between. The chain's CDR3 is CASRTGGRQETQYF. CDR3 bases: TGTGCCAGCAGGACCGGGGGACGCCAAGAGACCCAGTACTTC.

As DNA, the CDR3 is TGTGCCAGCAGCACAGAGACATTCACTGAAGCTTTCTTT. This encodes CASSTETFTEAFF. The V and J genes are TRBV7-9 and TRBJ1-1, with D uncertain. Trimming shortened V by 5 bases and J by 4 bases, and 11 bases separated the two germline ends. Germline assignment: CDR1 SEHNR and CDR2 FQNEAQ (reference sequence). This CDR3 is 13 amino acids long.

The CDR3 sequence is CASSLSQNTEAFF. The CDR3 DNA follows: TGTGCCAGCAGCTTATCTCAGAACACTGAAGCTTTCTTT. This rearrangement joins TRBV7-9 to TRBJ1-1; no clear D. This CDR3 is 13 amino acids long. The germline V gene has CDR1 SEHNR and CDR2 FQNEAQ (reference sequence). V was shortened by 2 bases and J by 1 base, with 5 bases between the two germline ends.

The chain uses TRBV7-2 and TRBJ2-7, with TRBD1 matching over 9 bases. The CDR3 consists of 15 residues. Germline-derived CDR1 and CDR2 are SGHTA and FQGNSA. The V gene end was trimmed by 5 bases and the J gene end by 4 bases; junction bases not matched to a gene: 9. The DNA of the CDR3 is TGTGCCAGCAGCCACGGGACAGGGAGGAAATACGAGCAGTACTTC. Protein product: CASSHGTGRKYEQYF.